These T cell receptor beta chains were read from a single sample in a study of PD-1 blockade in classical Hodgkin lymphoma. TCRdb's copy holds only in-frame clones and misses some; the assay was immunoSEQ multiplex PCR. The sample yields 25,000 to 35,000 clones, less than 90% seen once. Sequenced material: CD4+ T cells from blood. The receptor set was obtained from a human donor with classical Hodgkin lymphoma. Both conserved end residues are part of each CDR3. The D gene is left open where the match is weak. Only some rows state a clone size, as once, few, many or a class for expanded clones.

d_gene	v_gene	abundance	j_gene	CDR3aa	CDR3nt
TRBD2	TRBV6-1	NA	TRBJ2-1	CASTPGLAGYNEQFF	TGTGCCAGCACCCCAGGACTAGCGGGATACAATGAGCAGTTCTTC
TRBD1	TRBV2	NA	TRBJ1-5	CASRTGLSNQPQHF	TGTGCCAGCAGGACAGGGCTGAGCAATCAGCCCCAGCATTTT
TRBD2	TRBV7-3	NA	TRBJ2-2	CASRQRLATGELFF	TGTGCCAGCAGGCAACGACTAGCGACCGGGGAGCTGTTTTTT
NA	TRBV7-6	NA	TRBJ1-3	CASSSSTGGVTIYF	TGTGCCAGCAGCTCATCGACGGGGGGGGTCACCATATATTTT
TRBD1	TRBV6-6	NA	TRBJ1-5	CASSRQGEGQPQHF	TGTGCCAGCAGTCGACAGGGGGAAGGTCAGCCCCAGCATTTT
TRBD1	TRBV9	NA	TRBJ2-5	CASSVDRGRETQYF	TGTGCCAGCAGCGTAGACAGGGGGCGCGAGACCCAGTACTTC
NA	TRBV5-1	NA	TRBJ1-3	CASSPGFGNTIYF	TGCGCCAGCAGCCCGGGCTTTGGAAACACCATATATTTT
NA	TRBV7-3	NA	TRBJ2-3	CASSKYSDTQYF	TGTGCCAGCAGCAAATACTCAGATACGCAGTATTTT
TRBD1	TRBV2	NA	TRBJ1-2	CASSGGQGPHGYTF	TGTGCCAGCAGTGGTGGACAGGGTCCTCATGGCTACACCTTC
NA	TRBV4-1	few	TRBJ1-2	CASSQEVTGGGYTF	TGCGCCAGCAGCCAAGAAGTCACGGGAGGGGGCTACACCTTC
TRBD2	TRBV18	NA	TRBJ2-2	CASSPRQASGTNTGELFF	TGTGCCAGCTCACCACGGCAGGCTAGCGGGACAAACACCGGGGAGCTGTTTTTT
NA	TRBV7-9	NA	TRBJ2-4	CASSLRTGLLAKNIQYF	TGTGCCAGCAGCTTAAGAACAGGGCTACTAGCCAAAAACATTCAGTACTTC
TRBD1	TRBV10-3	once	TRBJ2-1	CAISPTGGGEQFF	TGTGCCATCAGCCCGACAGGGGGTGGAGAGCAGTTCTTC
NA	TRBV29-1	NA	TRBJ1-3	CSVSGGSGNTIYF	TGCAGCGTTTCTGGAGGGTCCGGAAACACCATATATTTT
NA	TRBV15	NA	TRBJ1-3	CATQGRGGPNTIYF	TGTGCCACACAGGGACGTGGGGGCCCAAACACCATATATTTT
NA	TRBV29-1	NA	TRBJ1-3	CSAKLGEIGNTIYF	TGCAGCGCCAAGTTGGGGGAGATTGGGAACACCATATATTTT
NA	TRBV19	NA	TRBJ2-2	CASKYTGELFF	TGTGCCAGTAAATACACCGGGGAGCTGTTTTTT
NA	TRBV7-7	NA	TRBJ2-2	CASSLNNGPGELFF	TGTGCTAGCAGCCTAAATAACGGTCCCGGGGAGCTGTTTTTT
NA	TRBV6-1	NA	TRBJ1-1	CAGRGNTEAFF	TGTGCCGGGAGGGGGAACACTGAAGCTTTCTTT
NA	TRBV13	NA	TRBJ2-1	CASSLRWEQFF	TGTGCCAGCAGCTTAAGGTGGGAGCAGTTCTTC
NA	TRBV18	NA	TRBJ1-1	CASSQQGEVTEAFF	TGTGCCAGCTCACAGCAGGGAGAGGTCACTGAAGCTTTCTTT
TRBD1	TRBV19	NA	TRBJ2-6	CASDRAGGANVLTF	TGTGCCAGCGACAGGGCGGGTGGGGCCAACGTCCTGACTTTC
TRBD1	TRBV5-1	NA	TRBJ2-7	CASTESGTGSYEQYF	TGCGCCAGCACCGAATCCGGGACAGGGTCCTACGAGCAGTACTTC
NA	TRBV2	NA	TRBJ2-3	CASGSDTDTQYF	TGTGCCAGCGGATCGGATACAGATACGCAGTATTTT
TRBD1	TRBV4-1	NA	TRBJ1-2	CASSQGQGGNYGYTF	TGCGCCAGCAGCCAAGGTCAGGGGGGAAACTATGGCTACACCTTC
NA	TRBV5-1	NA	TRBJ1-5	CASSLDGGKGQPQHF	TGCGCCAGCAGCTTGGACGGGGGAAAAGGGCAGCCCCAGCATTTT
NA	TRBV5-1	NA	TRBJ2-1	CASSLGGSGAFNEQFF	TGCGCCAGCAGCTTGGGGGGTAGCGGAGCCTTTAATGAGCAGTTCTTC
NA	TRBV5-1	NA	TRBJ2-2	CASSLLQGTGELFF	TGCGCCAGCAGCTTATTACAGGGTACCGGGGAGCTGTTTTTT
TRBD1	TRBV5-1	NA	TRBJ2-3	CASSWDSGADTQYF	TGCGCCAGCAGCTGGGACAGTGGGGCGGATACGCAGTATTTT
NA	TRBV5-6	NA	TRBJ1-6	CASSQGLNVESPLHF	TGTGCCAGCAGCCAGGGACTGAACGTGGAGTCACCCCTCCACTTT
NA	TRBV7-9	NA	TRBJ1-1	CASSEVPGSTEAFF	TGTGCCAGCAGCGAGGTACCGGGAAGCACTGAAGCTTTCTTT
NA	TRBV5-1	once	TRBJ2-6	CASSLAPQGYLSGANVLTF	TGCGCCAGCAGCTTGGCACCGCAGGGCTACCTCTCTGGGGCCAACGTCCTGACTTTC
NA	TRBV6-1	once	TRBJ1-5	CASREGLGQPQHF	TGTGCCAGCAGGGAGGGATTGGGTCAGCCCCAGCATTTT
TRBD1	TRBV5-1	NA	TRBJ2-2	CASSFRTGETGELFF	TGCGCCAGCAGCTTCCGGACAGGGGAGACCGGGGAGCTGTTTTTT
TRBD2	TRBV7-9	NA	TRBJ2-1	CASRGASGRGNEQFF	TGTGCCAGCAGGGGGGCCAGCGGGAGGGGTAATGAGCAGTTCTTC
NA	TRBV29-1	NA	TRBJ1-3	CSVEGNGNTIYF	TGCAGCGTTGAGGGTAACGGAAACACCATATATTTT
NA	TRBV15	NA	TRBJ1-2	CATSRDSGGRGYTF	TGTGCCACCAGCAGAGATAGTGGAGGGCGTGGCTACACCTTC
NA	TRBV15	NA	TRBJ2-2	CATSLGLGNTGELFF	TGTGCCACCAGCCTCGGGCTGGGGAACACCGGGGAGCTGTTTTTT
NA	TRBV25-1	NA	TRBJ1-6	CASSDARQGGNSPLHF	TGTGCCAGCAGTGACGCCAGGCAGGGAGGGAATTCACCCCTCCACTTT
TRBD2	TRBV5-5	NA	TRBJ2-1	CASSLELAGGYNEQFF	TGTGCCAGCAGCTTAGAACTAGCGGGAGGTTACAATGAGCAGTTCTTC